These 6 T cell receptor beta chains came from one sample sequenced in a study of T-cell reconstitution after alpha-beta-depleted transplantation in children. For TCRbeta, the library was prepared with unique molecular identifiers. From the PCR reads, TCRdb called clonotypes with MiXCR, one entry per CDR3 protein. In the table there are about 340,000 distinct CDR3 sequences, 10% to 15% of which are singletons. The specimen comprised PBMCs, sampled from the stem cell graft. The receptor set was obtained from a human donor who donated a stem cell graft to a child with Fanconi anemia.

This clonotype was observed a few times. The chain links TRBV6-2 or TRBV6-3 to TRBJ2-5; D call uncertain. The germline V gene encodes CDR1 MNHEY and CDR2 SVGEGT. Trimming removed 8 bases at V and 7 bases at J, with 14 bases between. The CDR3 spans 12 residues. CDR3 sequence: CASLDGARTQYF. DNA for the CDR3: TGTGCCAGCCTTGACGGAGCTAGGACCCAGTACTTC.

This clonotype was counted a few times. The V call is TRBV18, the J call TRBJ2-3; TRBD1 or TRBD2 may be the D gene (5 bases each). Trimming took off 5 bases at V and 2 bases at J, with 14 bases between the two ends. The CDR3 is 15 amino acids. The germline V gene has CDR1 KGHSH and CDR2 LQKENI. CDR3 in DNA: TGTGCCAGCTCATGGACCGGGACCCCCACAGATACGCAGTATTTT. Translated, it gives CASSWTGTPTDTQYF.

The CDR3 loop reads CASAGQSLGELFF. CDR3 coding DNA: TGTGCCTCAGCGGGACAGAGCCTCGGGGAGCTGTTTTTT. The genes are TRBV30 and TRBJ2-2; either TRBD1 or TRBD2 may supply D (7 bases each). V lost 7 bases, J lost 7 bases, and 16 bases lay in between. Germline-derived CDR1 and CDR2 are GTSNPN and SVGIG (reference sequence). There are 13 residues in the CDR3.

This clonotype appeared a few times. The chain combines TRBV7-8 with TRBJ2-1, with D perhaps TRBD1 (5 bases). The CDR3 has 16 residues. V was pared by 0 bases and J by 6 bases, with 15 bases between. In germline, CDR1 is SGHVS, CDR2 FQNEAQ. The CDR3 nucleotides are TGTGCCAGCAGCTTAGCGCATGGGCTGCAGGGCAATGAGCAGTTCTTC. Translation gives CASSLAHGLQGNEQFF.

This clonotype came up many times. The chain has TRBV28 and TRBJ1-5, with D possibly being TRBD1 (6 bases). Germline values: CDR1 MDHEN, CDR2 SYDVKM. The V and J ends lost 5 bases and 6 bases respectively, with 17 bases between them. The CDR3 is 15 amino acids. The CDR3 spells CASSTWTEGVQPQHF. In nucleotides, the CDR3 is TGTGCCAGCAGTACTTGGACAGAGGGCGTTCAGCCCCAGCATTTT.

The sample holds a few counts of this clonotype. This CDR3 reads CSARDLLGASGITDTQYF. The CDR3 DNA follows: TGCAGTGCTAGAGATCTCTTAGGGGCTAGCGGAATCACAGATACGCAGTATTTT. The chain is built from TRBV20-1 and TRBJ2-3, with TRBD2 identical over 7 bases. The CDR3 is 18 residues long. V dropped 0 bases and J dropped 2; count of bases not matched to a gene: 14. Germline CDR1 is DFQATT and CDR2 is SNEGSKA (reference sequence).